The present entry profiles one T cell receptor (beta chain) with its context. Its antigen remains unknown. The data stem from a study of T cell responses to AZD1222 COVID-19 vaccine. TCRdb's table, derived via immunoSEQ multiplex PCR, lists solely in-frame clones and lacks some. The repertoire has 100,000 to 150,000 clones, roughly nine tenths of them found once; the top ten carry less than 3.5%. This CDR3 contains 14 residues. The germline V gene encodes CDR1 SGHDN and CDR2 FVKESK. V lost 0 bases to trimming and J lost 4 bases, with 9 bases between them. Study results and limitations: The study found vaccine-associated CD4 TCRs spanning spike, dominant at 160-218 and 743-854.

The chain combines TRBV14 with TRBJ1-2; weak D call: TRBD1 (5 bases). This material consisted of peripheral blood, taken 28 days after the second AZD1222 dose. The clonotype originates from an adult who received the AZD1222 COVID-19 vaccine. The CDR3 sequence is CASSQDGDFYGYTF. Written as DNA, the CDR3 is TGTGCCAGCAGCCAAGATGGGGACTTCTATGGCTACACCTTC.